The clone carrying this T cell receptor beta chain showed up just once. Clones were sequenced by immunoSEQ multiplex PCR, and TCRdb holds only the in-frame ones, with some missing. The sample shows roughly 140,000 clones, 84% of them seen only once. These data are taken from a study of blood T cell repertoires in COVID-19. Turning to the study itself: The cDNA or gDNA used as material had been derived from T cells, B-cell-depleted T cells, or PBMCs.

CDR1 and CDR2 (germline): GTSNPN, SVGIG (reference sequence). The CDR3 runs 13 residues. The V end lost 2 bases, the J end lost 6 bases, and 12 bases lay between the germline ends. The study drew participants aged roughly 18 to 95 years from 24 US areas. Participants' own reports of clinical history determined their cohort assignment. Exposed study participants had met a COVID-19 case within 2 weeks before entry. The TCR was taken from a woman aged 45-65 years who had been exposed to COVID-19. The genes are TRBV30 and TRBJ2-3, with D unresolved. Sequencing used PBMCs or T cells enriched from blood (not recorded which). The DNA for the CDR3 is TGTGCCTGGAGTCTCGGGTTGCTGGATACGCAGTATTTT. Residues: CAWSLGLLDTQYF. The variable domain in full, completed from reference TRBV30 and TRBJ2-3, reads SQTIHQWPATLVQPVGSPLSLECTVEGTSNPNLYWYRQAAGRGLQLLFYSVGIGQISSEVPQNLSASRPQDRQFILSSKKLLLSDSGFYLCAWSLGLLDTQYFGPGTRLTVL.